These T cell receptor beta chains were read from a single sample in a study of T-cell reconstitution after alpha-beta-depleted transplantation in children. TCRdb fed the PCR reads into MiXCR, producing one record per CDR3 protein. The sample lists some 9,700 distinct CDR3 sequences; 11% to 15% were seen once. Material: PBMCs, mostly from graft donor cells, obtained 60 days after TCRalphabeta/CD19-depleted stem cell transplant. These receptors came from a male patient younger than 18 who had a stem cell transplant for acute lymphoblastic leukemia, so the T cells may come from the graft donor. Both conserved end residues are part of each CDR3. Each record gives: CDR3 protein, CDR3 DNA, clone size, J gene, V gene, D gene. D genes are given only for firm matches. Not every row has a clone size; where given, it reads once, few, many or a size class.

CASSLSGGQGFTGELFF,TGTGCCAGCAGCTTAAGCGGTGGACAGGGGTTCACCGGGGAGCTGTTTTTT,many,TRBJ2-2,TRBV7-6,TRBD1
CASSYGQGYQSEQFF,TGTGCCAGCAGTTACGGGCAGGGATACCAGAGTGAGCAGTTCTTC,many,TRBJ2-1,TRBV6-5,-
CSARTTYGTDIISQHF,TGCAGTGCTAGGACTACATACGGGACAGACATTATATCGCAGCATTTT,few,TRBJ1-5,TRBV20-1,TRBD1
CASSHPTGNNEQFF,TGCGCCAGCAGCCACCCGACAGGTAACAATGAGCAGTTCTTC,-,TRBJ2-1,TRBV5-1,-
CASSQGLAGETYEQYF,TGCGCCAGCAGCCAAGGCTTAGCGGGGGAGACCTACGAGCAGTACTTC,many,TRBJ2-7,TRBV4-3,TRBD2
CSVEDDVGEAYEQYF,TGCAGCGTTGAAGATGACGTGGGAGAAGCCTACGAGCAGTACTTC,many,TRBJ2-7,TRBV29-1,-
CASTDRDRNTEAFF,TGTGCCAGCACCGACCGGGACAGGAACACTGAAGCTTTCTTT,many,TRBJ1-1,TRBV7-9,TRBD1
CAIKGGSSPYEQYF,TGTGCCATCAAAGGAGGCAGCTCCCCCTACGAGCAGTACTTC,once,TRBJ2-7,TRBV10-3,-
CASSQFTVSPLHF,TGTGCCAGCAGCCAATTCACGGTTTCACCCCTCCACTTT,many,TRBJ1-6,TRBV14,-
CASSYGSTRYEQYF,TGTGCCAGCAGTTACGGTAGCACCCGTTACGAGCAGTACTTC,hyperexpanded,TRBJ2-7,TRBV6-5,-
CASSRSNEQFF,TGTGCCAGCAGCCGATCGAATGAGCAGTTCTTC,few,TRBJ2-1,TRBV6-6,-
CARSPGRENANTGELFF,TGTGCCAGGAGCCCTGGGCGGGAAAACGCGAACACCGGGGAGCTGTTTTTT,-,TRBJ2-2,TRBV4-2,-
CASSPLLGERAGPYNEQFF,TGTGCCAGCAGCCCTTTATTGGGGGAGAGAGCGGGACCCTACAATGAGCAGTTCTTC,many,TRBJ2-1,TRBV6-4,TRBD2
CASSSGQGGYYGYTF,TGTGCCAGCAGCTCCGGACAGGGAGGGTACTATGGCTACACCTTC,few,TRBJ1-2,TRBV7-9,TRBD1
CASSHLAGGRAYPDNEQFF,TGTGCCAGCAGCCACCTAGCGGGAGGGCGGGCGTACCCCGACAATGAGCAGTTCTTC,-,TRBJ2-1,TRBV4-2,TRBD2
CASSSDRGPNNEQFF,TGTGCCAGCAGCTCGGACAGGGGGCCAAACAATGAGCAGTTCTTC,many,TRBJ2-1,TRBV11-3,TRBD1
CSARDLLDGSRNTIYF,TGCAGTGCTAGAGATCTCTTAGACGGCTCCAGAAACACCATATATTTT,many,TRBJ1-3,TRBV20-1,-
CASREGVGGTDTQYF,TGCGCCAGCAGGGAAGGGGTTGGCGGCACAGATACGCAGTATTTT,-,TRBJ2-3,TRBV5-1,-
CAISPGTLFIEQYF,TGTGCCATCAGCCCCGGGACCCTGTTTATCGAGCAGTACTTC,-,TRBJ2-7,TRBV10-3,-
CASSWGTNYGYTF,TGCGCCAGCAGCTGGGGAACTAACTATGGCTACACCTTC,many,TRBJ1-2,TRBV5-1,-
CASSPQISGELFF,TGTGCCAGCAGCCCCCAGATTTCCGGGGAGCTGTTTTTT,-,TRBJ2-2,TRBV7-2,-
CASSLGPQGASSYNEQFF,TGCGCCAGCAGCTTGGGACCCCAGGGGGCGAGCTCCTACAATGAGCAGTTCTTC,-,TRBJ2-1,TRBV5-1,TRBD1
CASGGSGSLNTGELFF,TGTGCCAGCGGGGGTAGCGGGAGCCTGAACACCGGGGAGCTGTTTTTT,-,TRBJ2-2,TRBV6-1,TRBD2
CASSLKFADTQYF,TGCGCCAGCAGCTTGAAGTTCGCAGATACGCAGTATTTT,many,TRBJ2-3,TRBV5-1,-
CASSPTSSRIDTQYF,TGTGCCAGCAGCCCGACTAGCTCTAGGATAGATACGCAGTATTTT,many,TRBJ2-3,TRBV6-2/TRBV6-3,TRBD2
CASSYRGATYNEQFF,TGTGCCAGCAGCTACAGGGGGGCCACCTACAATGAGCAGTTCTTC,many,TRBJ2-1,TRBV7-9,TRBD1
CASSQSRTQYF,TGTGCCAGCAGCCAAAGTCGGACCCAGTACTTC,many,TRBJ2-5,TRBV14,-
CASSLTSGEQYF,TGTGCCAGCAGCTTGACCTCTGGGGAGCAGTACTTC,many,TRBJ2-7,TRBV27,-
CASRTGGYSYNSPLHF,TGCGCCAGCAGGACAGGGGGGTACTCCTATAATTCACCCCTCCACTTT,many,TRBJ1-6,TRBV5-1,TRBD1
CAISESEPYEQYF,TGTGCCATCAGTGAATCCGAACCCTACGAGCAGTACTTC,many,TRBJ2-7,TRBV10-3,-
CSVELWDRGYEANGYTF,TGCAGCGTTGAGTTGTGGGACAGGGGCTACGAAGCGAATGGCTACACCTTC,few,TRBJ1-2,TRBV29-1,TRBD1
CAISESGGLVTEAFF,TGTGCCATCAGTGAGTCGGGGGGGCTTGTAACTGAAGCTTTCTTT,once,TRBJ1-1,TRBV10-3,-
CASSPQDSNQPQHF,TGTGCCAGCTCACCACAGGATAGCAATCAGCCCCAGCATTTT,many,TRBJ1-5,TRBV18,-
CASSSHRVHEQYF,TGTGCCAGCAGTTCCCACAGGGTCCACGAGCAGTACTTC,many,TRBJ2-7,TRBV28,-
CASSLAWGETQYF,TGTGCCAGCAGCTTAGCGTGGGGAGAGACCCAGTACTTC,-,TRBJ2-5,TRBV7-9,-
CASSVGLAGPSSYNEQFF,TGTGCCAGCAGCGTGGGACTAGCGGGGCCCAGCTCCTACAATGAGCAGTTCTTC,many,TRBJ2-1,TRBV9,TRBD2